Listed below are T cell receptor beta chains from one sample, sequenced in a study of blood T cell repertoires in COVID-19. Data came from immunoSEQ multiplex PCR; TCRdb stores just in-frame clones and leaves some out. In the table there are roughly 68,000 clones, 90% of which are singletons. The sequencing input was peripheral blood. Receptor source: a man aged 45 to 65 with COVID-19, enrolled during active disease. The CDR3 runs from the conserved cysteine through the conserved F or W. D genes are given only for firm matches. The size field is filled for only some rows; it gives once, few, many or a size class.

v_gene: TRBV10-1; j_gene: TRBJ2-7; d_gene: TRBD1; abundance: NA; CDR3aa: CASSQPAPGGQILYEQYF; CDR3nt: TGCGCCAGCAGTCAACCTGCCCCTGGGGGACAGATTCTCTACGAGCAGTACTTC
v_gene: TRBV7-9; j_gene: TRBJ1-1; d_gene: TRBD1; abundance: NA; CDR3aa: CASSLGRETGYTEAFF; CDR3nt: TGTGCCAGCAGCTTAGGGAGGGAGACAGGGTACACTGAAGCTTTCTTT
v_gene: TRBV29-1; j_gene: TRBJ2-1; d_gene: TRBD2; abundance: once; CDR3aa: CSVAGLAGGNSYNEQFF; CDR3nt: TGCAGCGTTGCGGGTCTAGCGGGAGGGAACTCCTACAATGAGCAGTTCTTC
v_gene: TRBV5-1; j_gene: TRBJ1-2; d_gene: TRBD1; abundance: NA; CDR3aa: CASSPDRAAYGYTF; CDR3nt: TGCGCCAGCAGCCCCGACAGGGCAGCCTATGGCTACACCTTC
v_gene: TRBV5-1; j_gene: TRBJ1-1; d_gene: NA; abundance: NA; CDR3aa: CASGSAGNTEAFF; CDR3nt: TGCGCCAGCGGATCGGCGGGGAACACTGAAGCTTTCTTT
v_gene: TRBV21-1; j_gene: TRBJ2-7; d_gene: NA; abundance: NA; CDR3aa: CASSKRRELAGLLTYEQYF; CDR3nt: TGTGCCAGCAGCAAAAGGAGGGAACTAGCGGGATTACTGACCTACGAGCAGTACTTC
v_gene: TRBV7-9; j_gene: TRBJ2-3; d_gene: TRBD2; abundance: NA; CDR3aa: CASSSRYGRGDTQYF; CDR3nt: TGTGCCAGCAGCTCACGGTATGGGAGGGGCGATACGCAGTATTTT
v_gene: TRBV15; j_gene: TRBJ2-1; d_gene: NA; abundance: NA; CDR3aa: CATSRDNREEQFF; CDR3nt: TGTGCCACCAGCAGAGATAACAGGGAAGAGCAGTTCTTC
v_gene: TRBV11-1; j_gene: TRBJ1-2; d_gene: NA; abundance: NA; CDR3aa: CASTFGRDNFYGYTF; CDR3nt: TGTGCCAGCACCTTCGGACGGGATAACTTCTATGGCTACACCTTC
v_gene: TRBV5-1; j_gene: TRBJ2-1; d_gene: TRBD1; abundance: once; CDR3aa: CASGQGALSNEQFF; CDR3nt: TGCGCCAGCGGACAGGGGGCTTTGAGCAATGAGCAGTTCTTC
v_gene: TRBV2; j_gene: TRBJ2-1; d_gene: NA; abundance: few; CDR3aa: CASNRANEQFF; CDR3nt: TGTGCCAGCAACAGGGCCAATGAGCAGTTCTTC
v_gene: TRBV19; j_gene: TRBJ2-3; d_gene: TRBD2; abundance: NA; CDR3aa: CASSIGGASGTDTQYF; CDR3nt: TGTGCCAGTAGTATCGGGGGGGCTAGCGGAACAGATACGCAGTATTTT
v_gene: TRBV6-1; j_gene: TRBJ2-7; d_gene: NA; abundance: NA; CDR3aa: CASSGSASSDLYEQYF; CDR3nt: TGTGCCAGCAGTGGATCGGCGTCCTCCGACTTGTACGAGCAGTACTTC
v_gene: TRBV6-5; j_gene: TRBJ1-1; d_gene: NA; abundance: NA; CDR3aa: CASRLEMNTEAFF; CDR3nt: TGTGCCAGCAGACTGGAGATGAACACTGAAGCTTTCTTT
v_gene: TRBV9; j_gene: TRBJ1-1; d_gene: TRBD1; abundance: NA; CDR3aa: CASSVAGGITEAFF; CDR3nt: TGTGCCAGCAGCGTAGCAGGGGGCATCACTGAAGCTTTCTTT
v_gene: TRBV5-1; j_gene: TRBJ2-3; d_gene: NA; abundance: NA; CDR3aa: CASRGGATDTQYF; CDR3nt: TGCGCCAGCAGGGGGGGTGCCACAGATACGCAGTATTTT
v_gene: TRBV6-5; j_gene: TRBJ1-1; d_gene: TRBD1; abundance: NA; CDR3aa: CASRLGTGQNTEAFF; CDR3nt: TGTGCCAGCAGACTCGGGACAGGTCAGAACACTGAAGCTTTCTTT
v_gene: TRBV11-3; j_gene: TRBJ2-1; d_gene: NA; abundance: NA; CDR3aa: CASSPTTDRNNEQFF; CDR3nt: TGTGCCAGCAGCCCCACCACTGACAGGAACAATGAGCAGTTCTTC
v_gene: TRBV28; j_gene: TRBJ1-5; d_gene: TRBD1; abundance: once; CDR3aa: CASAGDQGDQPQHF; CDR3nt: TGTGCCAGCGCCGGGGATCAGGGGGATCAGCCCCAGCATTTT
v_gene: TRBV9; j_gene: TRBJ2-5; d_gene: TRBD1; abundance: NA; CDR3aa: CASSARDSRQETQYF; CDR3nt: TGTGCCAGCAGCGCTAGGGACAGCAGACAAGAGACCCAGTACTTC
v_gene: TRBV11-1; j_gene: TRBJ1-2; d_gene: NA; abundance: NA; CDR3aa: CASSLGTSEGYGYTF; CDR3nt: TGTGCCAGCAGCCTCGGGACCTCGGAGGGCTATGGCTACACCTTC
v_gene: TRBV3-1/TRBV3-2; j_gene: TRBJ2-1; d_gene: NA; abundance: NA; CDR3aa: CASSQGNSLYEQFF; CDR3nt: TGTGCCAGCAGCCAAGGGAACAGTTTGTATGAGCAGTTCTTC